This TCR beta chain was documented in a study of beta chain features in type 1 diabetes. The isolated RNA, all of it, was reverse transcribed, so expressed TCRB transcripts were what got sequenced. Some clones are missing from TCRdb's copy, which holds only in-frame ones; the method was immunoSEQ multiplex PCR. The sample has around 320,000 clones; around 13% are singletons. This clone was detected ten times or more. Its cognate antigen is unknown. Whole-study results and caveats: Shorter TCRB CDR3s, moderately but significantly so, marked every one of the four CD4+ subsets in Type 1 diabetes patients. A cDNA-based sequencing approach could over-represent cells with high TCR expression. Patients' naive, central memory and regulatory TCRB repertoires appeared more alike than those of healthy donors.

Germline V gene data show CDR1 as MGHDK and CDR2 as SYGVNS. V lost 5 bases, J lost 4 bases, and 8 bases lay in between. CDR3 length: 12 amino acids. The chain joins TRBV25-1 to TRBJ1-2, with no clear D. The receptor's source is a man aged 25 to 40 in good health. Material: central memory CD4+ T cells from blood. CDR3 in amino acids: CASSFTGYGYTF. The CDR3 DNA follows: TGTGCCAGCAGTTTTACTGGCTATGGCTACACCTTC.